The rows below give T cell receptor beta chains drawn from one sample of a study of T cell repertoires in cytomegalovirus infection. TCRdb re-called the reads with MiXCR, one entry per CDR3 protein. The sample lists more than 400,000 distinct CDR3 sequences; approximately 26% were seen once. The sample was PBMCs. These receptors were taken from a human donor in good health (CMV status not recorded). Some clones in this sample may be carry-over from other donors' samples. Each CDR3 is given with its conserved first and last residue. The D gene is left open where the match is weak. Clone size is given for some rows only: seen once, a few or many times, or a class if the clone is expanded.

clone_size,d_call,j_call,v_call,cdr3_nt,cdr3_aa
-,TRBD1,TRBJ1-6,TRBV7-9,TGTGCCAGCAGCAGGGGACAGGGGTATTCACCCCTCCACTTT,CASSRGQGYSPLHF
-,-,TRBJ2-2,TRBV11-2,TGTGCCAGCAGCTTAGTTAGGGTCACCGGGGAGCTGTTTTTT,CASSLVRVTGELFF
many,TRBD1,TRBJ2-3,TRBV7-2,TGTGCCAGCAGCTTGGGACAGGGGGCTTCGGATACGCAGTATTTT,CASSLGQGASDTQYF
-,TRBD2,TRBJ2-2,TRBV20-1,TGCAGTGCTAGACTAGCGGGAGATGACACCGGGGAGCTGTTTTTT,CSARLAGDDTGELFF
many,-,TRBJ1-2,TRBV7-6,TGTGCCAGCAGCCCTCTGTCGGGGGGCTATGGCTACACCTTC,CASSPLSGGYGYTF
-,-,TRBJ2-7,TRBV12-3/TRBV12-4,TGTGCCAGCAGTTTACTTTCTAGCATCCCCTACGAGCAGTACTTC,CASSLLSSIPYEQYF
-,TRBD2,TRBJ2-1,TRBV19,TGTGCCAGCGGGTGGACTAGCGGCGATGAGCAGTTCTTC,CASGWTSGDEQFF
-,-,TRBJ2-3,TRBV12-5,TGTGCTAGTGGTCCTGGAGATACGCAGTATTTT,CASGPGDTQYF
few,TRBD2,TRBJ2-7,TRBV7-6,TGTGCCAGCAGCCCCACACCGGGACTAGGGAGCGAGCAGTACTTC,CASSPTPGLGSEQYF
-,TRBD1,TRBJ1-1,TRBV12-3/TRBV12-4,TGTGCCAGCAGTGCGTCCGGGACAGGGGTCCCTGAAGCTTTCTTT,CASSASGTGVPEAFF
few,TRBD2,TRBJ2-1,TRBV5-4,TGTGCCAGCAGCCTGGACGGACTAGCGGCCAGGGATGAGCAGTTCTTC,CASSLDGLAARDEQFF
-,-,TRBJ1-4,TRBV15,TGTGCCACCAGCAGAGCAGGGGCAACTAATGAAAAACTGTTTTTT,CATSRAGATNEKLFF
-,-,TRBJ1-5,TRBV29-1,TGCAGCGTTGCGGGGGCGAACGGACCGCCCCAGCATTTT,CSVAGANGPPQHF
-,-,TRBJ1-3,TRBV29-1,TGCAGCGTTGTAACAGGCCACTCTGGAAACACCATATATTTT,CSVVTGHSGNTIYF
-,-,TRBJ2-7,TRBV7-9,TGTGCCAGCAGCTTAGTTAGCGAGCAGTACTTC,CASSLVSEQYF
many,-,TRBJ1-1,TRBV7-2,TGTGCCAGCAGCTTAGCATTTTGGGGGTTCACTGAAGCTTTCTTT,CASSLAFWGFTEAFF
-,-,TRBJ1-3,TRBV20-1,TGCAGTGCTAGTAGGGCAGGGGCTGGAAACACCATATATTTT,CSASRAGAGNTIYF
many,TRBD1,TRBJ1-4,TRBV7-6,TGTGCCAGCAGCTTAGCCGGGACAGTGAATGAAAAACTGTTTTTT,CASSLAGTVNEKLFF
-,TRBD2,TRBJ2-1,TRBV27,TGTGCCAGCAGAGAAGCGGGACCAACCTACAATGAGCAGTTCTTC,CASREAGPTYNEQFF
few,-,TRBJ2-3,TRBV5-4,TGTGCCAGCAGCTTGGCGTCTAGCTCGAGCACAGATACGCAGTATTTT,CASSLASSSSTDTQYF
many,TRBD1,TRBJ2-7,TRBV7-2,TGTGCCAGCAGCTTCCACCGGGACAGGGACTACGAGCAGTACTTC,CASSFHRDRDYEQYF
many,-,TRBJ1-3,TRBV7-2,TGTGCCAGCAGCTTACCTACTCCTGGAAACACCATATATTTT,CASSLPTPGNTIYF
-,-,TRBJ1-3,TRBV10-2,TGCGCCACCGAGAACAGGGACTCTGGAAACACCATATATTTT,CATENRDSGNTIYF
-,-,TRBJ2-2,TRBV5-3,TGTGCCAGCAGCTTGCGTTCGGGGGACACCGGGGAGCTGTTTTTT,CASSLRSGDTGELFF
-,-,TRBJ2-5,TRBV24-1,TGTGCCACCAGTGATCCCCGCCCAGGGGTCCAAGAGACCCAGTACTTC,CATSDPRPGVQETQYF
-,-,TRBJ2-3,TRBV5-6,TGTGGCCGGGGTGTCAATACGCAGTATTTT,CGRGVNTQYF
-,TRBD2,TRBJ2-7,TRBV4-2,TGTGCCAGCAGCCAAGCGTCTAGCGGGGACCACGAGCAGTACTTC,CASSQASSGDHEQYF
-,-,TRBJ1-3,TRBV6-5,TGTGCCAGCAGTTCGGCAGGGGCGGATGGAAACACCATATATTTT,CASSSAGADGNTIYF
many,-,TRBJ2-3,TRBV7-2,TGTGCCAGCAGCTTACAGACTTCTAGCACAGATACGCAGTATTTT,CASSLQTSSTDTQYF
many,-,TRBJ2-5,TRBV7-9,TGTGCCAGCAGCTTACTATCCGGGAGTGGAGAGACCCAGTACTTC,CASSLLSGSGETQYF
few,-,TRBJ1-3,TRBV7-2,TGTGCCAGCAGCGCAACTCTGTGGGGGGCGAATGGAAACACCATATATTTT,CASSATLWGANGNTIYF
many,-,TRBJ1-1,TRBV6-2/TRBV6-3,TGTGCCAGCAGGTTAAACACTGAAGCTTTCTTT,CASRLNTEAFF
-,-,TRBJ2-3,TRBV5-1,TGCGCCAGCAGCCCGCTAGAAACAGATACGCAGTATTTT,CASSPLETDTQYF